A single TCR beta chain is shown here with its context. The clone's antigen remains unknown. Base-call qualities are not available, and no considerably larger clone is one nucleotide away. The CDR3 goes from the cysteine to the phenylalanine over 16 residues. The entry retains the CDR3 DNA only, 48 bases that are in frame from base 1. According to the germline V gene, CDR1 reads SGHAT and CDR2 reads FQNNGV. V gives up 5 bases and J gives up 4 bases, and the segment between their germline ends measures 20 bases. This sample is drawn from a study of cytomegalovirus exposure and HLA in healthy donors (dated by TCRdb to 2016 to 2017). For the study in its entirety: The 500 to 800 repertoires of the first cohort and the 95 to 150 validation repertoires were produced on the same platform, according to a later analysis. The study combined high-throughput TCR immunosequencing, statistical association of individual TCRs with disease status, and machine learning to predict cytomegalovirus infection status. The study aimed to test whether signatures of past pathogen exposure could be identified by cataloging public T cell receptors. A separate validation cohort of 100 to 150 different subjects was used in addition to the approximately 610-subject first cohort. Overall study outcomes, separate from this receptor: The classifier was reported to diagnose cytomegalovirus status with high specificity and sensitivity in both the original cohort and the validation cohort. In vitro tests confirmed that a few of the cytomegalovirus-associated TCR beta chains recognize cytomegalovirus antigens. A total of 164 TCR beta chains were listed by the study as associated with cytomegalovirus. Most TCR sequences were observed very rarely across donors, whereas some public TCRs were present in many individuals. A later analysis found that TCRs clustered in the first cohort also tended to co-occur in the roughly 120 validation repertoires, with approximately 94% of cluster scores above 0. The validation cohort had no HLA typing available for a later analysis, so co-occurrence within that cohort was assessed over all 130 or so repertoires. The authors suggested that the approach could potentially be generalized to other disease states and immunological phenotypes.

The method was the immunoSEQ multiplex PCR assay. The authors' pipeline ran thus. To diagnose cytomegalovirus status from the catalog of TCR beta chain sequences, a statistical classification framework was built. TCRdb carries this immuneACCESS record with in-frame sequences only. Its versions omit some clonotypes, under half of them owing to an unresolved V gene in the studies checked, with the rest unexplained. V and J calls and clone size are as listed in that table; D and trimming were resolved from the DNA. The sample has roughly 65,000 clones on record, around 93% of them singletons. Of the sample, roughly 3.1% falls within the top ten clones. Donors formed part of the validation cohort, which comprised about 120 subjects and was distinct from the first cohort of roughly 600 subjects.

Material for sequencing was PBMCs. This clonotype originated in a man aged 18 to 35 in good health and CMV-seronegative. The rearrangement joined TRBV11-2 to TRBJ1-2; TRBD1 might be the D gene, on 5 matching bases. The nucleotides are TGTGCCAGCAGCATGCATGGGGCAACATCTTCCTATGGCTACACCTTC. It codes for CASSMHGATSSYGYTF.